This TCR beta chain was sequenced during a study of T cell responses to AZD1222 COVID-19 vaccine. Study-level background: Some second doses came at about 4 weeks and others at about 12 weeks; these were pooled. Points from the study as a whole: Repertoire sampling was restricted to post-peak T cell response timepoints. Donors were chiefly white British, with a greater number of females, and clonal diversity was perhaps underestimated. Among those given AZD1222, only six were seropositive at baseline.

Sequencing used immunoSEQ multiplex PCR; TCRdb keeps in-frame clones, though not all of them. The sample has approximately 160,000 clones, around 90% seen once; the top ten hold roughly 2.5%. The germline gives CDR1 GTSNPN, CDR2 SVGIG (reference sequence). The V gene lost 3 bases and the J gene lost 0 bases, with 12 bases spanning the gap. The CDR3 spans 14 residues. This clone was recorded only once. Its matching antigen is unknown. The sequencing used peripheral blood, collected on day 0 of AZD1222 vaccination. The TCR comes from an adult in good health. This chain connects TRBV30 to TRBJ2-7; TRBD2 is a possible D gene (7 bases). The CDR3 sequence: CAWSLGGGSYEQYF. CDR3 nucleotides: TGTGCCTGGAGCCTAGGGGGGGGCTCCTACGAGCAGTACTTC. Combining the CDR3 with reference TRBV30 and TRBJ2-7 gives the whole variable domain SQTIHQWPATLVQPVGSPLSLECTVEGTSNPNLYWYRQAAGRGLQLLFYSVGIGQISSEVPQNLSASRPQDRQFILSSKKLLLSDSGFYLCAWSLGGGSYEQYFGPGTRLTVT.